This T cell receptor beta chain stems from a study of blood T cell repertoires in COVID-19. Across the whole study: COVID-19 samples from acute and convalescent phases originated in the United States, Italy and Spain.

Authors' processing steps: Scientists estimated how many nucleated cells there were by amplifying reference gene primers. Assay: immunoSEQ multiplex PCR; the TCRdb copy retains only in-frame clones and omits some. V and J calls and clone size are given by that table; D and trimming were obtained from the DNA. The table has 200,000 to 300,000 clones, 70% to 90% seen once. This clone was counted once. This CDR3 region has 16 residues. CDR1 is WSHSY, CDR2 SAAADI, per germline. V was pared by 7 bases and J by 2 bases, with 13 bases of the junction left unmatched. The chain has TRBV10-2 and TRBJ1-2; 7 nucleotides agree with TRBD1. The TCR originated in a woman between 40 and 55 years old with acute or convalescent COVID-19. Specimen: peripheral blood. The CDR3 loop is CASTLSDRVSNYGYTF. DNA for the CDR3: TGCGCCAGCACCTTGAGCGACAGGGTTTCAAACTATGGCTACACCTTC.